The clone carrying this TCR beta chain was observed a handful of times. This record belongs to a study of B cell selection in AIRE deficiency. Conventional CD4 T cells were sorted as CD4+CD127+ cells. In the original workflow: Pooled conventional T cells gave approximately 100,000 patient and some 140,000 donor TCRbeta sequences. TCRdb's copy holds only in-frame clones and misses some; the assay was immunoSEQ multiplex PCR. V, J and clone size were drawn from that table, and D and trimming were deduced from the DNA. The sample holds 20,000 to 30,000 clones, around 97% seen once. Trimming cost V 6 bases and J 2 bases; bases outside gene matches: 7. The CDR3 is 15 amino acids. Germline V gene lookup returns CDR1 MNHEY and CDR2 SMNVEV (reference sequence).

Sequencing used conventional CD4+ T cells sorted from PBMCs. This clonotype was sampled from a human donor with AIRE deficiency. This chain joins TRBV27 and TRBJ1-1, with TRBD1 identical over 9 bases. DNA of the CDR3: TGTGCCAGCAGGGACTGGGGACAGGGAAACACTGAAGCTTTCTTT. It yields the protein CASRDWGQGNTEAFF.